The TCR beta chain described here comes from a study of technical replicates of blood from several donors. Clones were sequenced by immunoSEQ multiplex PCR, and TCRdb holds only the in-frame ones, with some missing. The table records 65,000 to 90,000 clones, 93% of them present only once. J was trimmed by 10 bases and V by 5 bases; bases with no gene match: 5. Germline-derived CDR1 and CDR2 are SGHNT and YENEEA. The length of the CDR3 is 12 residues. V usage is TRBV11-3 and J usage is TRBJ1-2, with 9 nucleotides matching TRBD1. Sequenced material: T cells isolated from PBMCs. This TCR was sampled from a human donor in good health. CDR3 sequence: CASSPQGAAYTF. Written as DNA, the CDR3 is TGTGCCAGCAGCCCACAGGGGGCGGCCTACACCTTC.